Listed below are T cell receptor beta chains from one sample, sequenced in a study of graft-versus-host responses after intestinal transplantation. Antigen specificity for these receptors is unknown. Assay used: immunoSEQ multiplex PCR; TCRdb lists only in-frame clones, some missing. In the table there are 95,000 to 130,000 clones, over 75% of which are singletons. Sequencing used unstimulated CD4+ T cells sorted from spleen or lymph node cells, obtained before intestinal transplant. Receptors were obtained from a human donor who received an intestinal transplant. Both conserved end residues are part of each CDR3. The order of the fields is D gene, clone size, J gene, V gene, CDR3 DNA, CDR3 protein. D genes are given only for firm matches. Expanded clones get a size class; other rows say once, few or many, or leave the size out.

>NA|NA|TRBJ1-2|TRBV27
TGTGCCAGCAGTTCCTCCCACTTCGACTCATACCAGATCTACACCTTC
CASSSSHFDSYQIYTF
>NA|NA|TRBJ2-7|TRBV10-3
TGTGCCATCAGTTCCCAGGGCTACGAGCAGTACTTC
CAISSQGYEQYF
>NA|NA|TRBJ2-3|TRBV12-2
TGTGCAAGTCGCTTCGGTCTAGCGGGGCGGGTAGATACGCAGTATTTT
CASRFGLAGRVDTQYF
>TRBD2|NA|TRBJ2-2|TRBV5-1
TGCGCCAGCAGCCGCGCTAGCGGGGGGGCCGGGGAGCTGTTTTTT
CASSRASGGAGELFF
>TRBD1|NA|TRBJ2-1|TRBV28
TGTGCCAGCAGAAGACAGGGAAGGGATGAGCAGTTCTTC
CASRRQGRDEQFF
>NA|NA|TRBJ2-2|TRBV14
TGTGCCAGCAGCCAAGTTACAGGGCAGAGCACCGGGGAGCTGTTTTTT
CASSQVTGQSTGELFF
>TRBD1|NA|TRBJ2-3|TRBV5-1
TGCGCCAGCAGCGTGGACAGGGGGACAGATACGCAGTATTTT
CASSVDRGTDTQYF
>NA|NA|TRBJ2-6|TRBV28
TGTGCCACCCGAGATTTTGACAGGTCTGGGGCCAACGTCCTGACTTTC
CATRDFDRSGANVLTF
>NA|NA|TRBJ1-1|TRBV30
TGTGCCTGGAGCCCCTCGCGGAACACTGAAGCTTTCTTT
CAWSPSRNTEAFF
>TRBD1|NA|TRBJ2-7|TRBV2
TGTGCCAGCAGTGCACAGGGGGGTCCCTACGAGCAGTACTTC
CASSAQGGPYEQYF
>TRBD1|NA|TRBJ1-4|TRBV5-1
TGCGCCAGCAGCTGGGGACAGGGAGTAGGAACTAATGAAAAACTGTTTTTT
CASSWGQGVGTNEKLFF
>NA|once|TRBJ2-5|TRBV5-1
TGCGCCAGCAGGCCCGGGGAAGAGACCCAGTACTTC
CASRPGEETQYF
>NA|NA|TRBJ1-5|TRBV27
TGTGCCAGCAGTTTATCGAGGGGGGGCGCGGGTCAGCCCCAGCATTTT
CASSLSRGGAGQPQHF
>NA|NA|TRBJ1-2|TRBV27
TGTGCCAGCAGTACGCTGACAGGAAAAGGCTCCTATGGCTACACCTTC
CASSTLTGKGSYGYTF
>NA|NA|TRBJ2-3|TRBV7-9
TGTGCCAGCAGCTTCACCTTTCCGGGAGCCCCCACAGATACGCAGTATTTT
CASSFTFPGAPTDTQYF
>TRBD1|NA|TRBJ1-2|TRBV5-1
TGCGCCAGCAGCCCCGGGACAGGGGGCGATGGCTACACCTTC
CASSPGTGGDGYTF
>TRBD1|once|TRBJ1-5|TRBV19
TGTGCCAGTAGTTTACGGACAGGGGCCCAGCCCCAGCATTTT
CASSLRTGAQPQHF
>TRBD2|NA|TRBJ2-4|TRBV14
TGTGCCAGCAGCCATCTCGGGGGGGAATCCATTCAGTACTTC
CASSHLGGESIQYF
>NA|once|TRBJ2-3|TRBV5-1
TGCGCCAGCAGCTTGGAGGGAGCGGCTAGCACAGATACGCAGTATTTT
CASSLEGAASTDTQYF
>NA|NA|TRBJ2-5|TRBV5-1
TGCGCCAGCAGCTTTGCGGGGGCCCAAGAGACCCAGTACTTC
CASSFAGAQETQYF
>TRBD1|NA|TRBJ1-1|TRBV6-6
TGTGCCAGCAGTTACACCAACAGGGGGCTCACTGAAGCTTTCTTT
CASSYTNRGLTEAFF
>NA|NA|TRBJ2-1|TRBV6-6
TGTGCCAGCAGTTACGAATTCCAGGGGAACAATGAGCAGTTCTTC
CASSYEFQGNNEQFF
>NA|NA|TRBJ1-2|TRBV11-2
TGTGCCAGCAGCCCAACAGGGTTCTCTAACTATGGCTACACCTTC
CASSPTGFSNYGYTF
>TRBD2|NA|TRBJ2-3|TRBV29-1
TGCAGCGTTGTTGGGACTAGCGACACGCAGTATTTT
CSVVGTSDTQYF
>TRBD1|NA|TRBJ1-1|TRBV7-9
TGTGCCAGCAGCCACAGACAGGGCGACACTGAAGCTTTCTTT
CASSHRQGDTEAFF
>TRBD1|NA|TRBJ2-7|TRBV19
TGTGCCAGTAGTCCGGGACAGGGGCCGTACGAGCAGTACTTC
CASSPGQGPYEQYF
>NA|NA|TRBJ1-1|TRBV6-5
TGTGCCAGCCTTAAAAGGGGGTACACTGAAGCTTTCTTT
CASLKRGYTEAFF
>TRBD1|few|TRBJ1-2|TRBV5-6
TGTGCCAGCATCAAGTACTCCTCGAGACAGGGGGGCTACACCTTC
CASIKYSSRQGGYTF
>NA|NA|TRBJ1-5|TRBV5-4
TGTGCCAGCATCAATGGGGCCTATCAGCCCCAGCATTTT
CASINGAYQPQHF
>TRBD2|NA|TRBJ2-7|TRBV19
TGTGCCAGTAGTACCGGGACTAGCGGGAGAGGCGAGCAGTACTTC
CASSTGTSGRGEQYF
>NA|NA|TRBJ2-2|TRBV30
TGTGCCTGGAGTGTACGAGGTAGCTTGAACACCGGGGAGCTGTTTTTT
CAWSVRGSLNTGELFF
>TRBD1|NA|TRBJ2-5|TRBV7-3
TGTGCCAGCAGCTTAAGTCCCGGGACAGGGACCCAGTACTTC
CASSLSPGTGTQYF
>NA|NA|TRBJ1-5|TRBV18
TGTGCCAGCTCGGGAGGGGGAGGCAATCAGCCCCAGCATTTT
CASSGGGGNQPQHF
>TRBD1|NA|TRBJ1-2|TRBV30
TGTGCCTGGAGTGCAGGGGGGGGCTACACCTTC
CAWSAGGGYTF
>TRBD1|NA|TRBJ1-2|TRBV28
TGTGCCAGTCACACGACAGGGACGAGGCTTGGCTACACCTTC
CASHTTGTRLGYTF
>NA|NA|TRBJ2-7|TRBV19
TGTGCCAGTAGCCCCCGGGACTCCCTATTCTACGAGCAGTACTTC
CASSPRDSLFYEQYF
>NA|NA|TRBJ1-1|TRBV9
TGTGCCAGCAGCCCGAGCAGCTCGGCGGGAAACACTGAAGCTTTCTTT
CASSPSSSAGNTEAFF
>TRBD2|once|TRBJ2-5|TRBV5-1
TGCGCCAGCAGCTTGGCCTCTAGCGGGGAGACCCAGTACTTC
CASSLASSGETQYF
>TRBD1|once|TRBJ1-1|TRBV18
TGTGCCAGCTCACCCCTGGACAGGGGCACTGAAGCTTTCTTT
CASSPLDRGTEAFF
>TRBD2|NA|TRBJ2-2|TRBV10-3
TGTGCCGTCAAGGGGACTAGCGGGAGGCCCGGGGAGCTGTTTTTT
CAVKGTSGRPGELFF
>NA|NA|TRBJ2-7|TRBV28
TGTGCCAGCAGTTTAATCGGGACACTGCCCGGCTTC
CASSLIGTLPGF
>NA|NA|TRBJ1-4|TRBV5-4
TGTGCCGCCGGGAACGGAACAGAAAAACTGTTTTTT
CAAGNGTEKLFF
>NA|NA|TRBJ1-1|TRBV6-1
TGTGCCAGCAGTATGCAGGGTGGTCAGAGTGAAGCTTTCTTT
CASSMQGGQSEAFF
>NA|NA|TRBJ1-1|TRBV6-1
TGTGCCAGCACGGACGGGACAGAAGCTTTCTTT
CASTDGTEAFF
>NA|NA|TRBJ2-7|TRBV4-3
TGCGCCAGCAGCCAGGGGGGATACGAGCAGTACTTC
CASSQGGYEQYF
>TRBD2|NA|TRBJ2-1|TRBV7-9
TGTGCCAGCAGCCTCCTAGCGGGGGGCCTCAATGAGCAGTTCTTC
CASSLLAGGLNEQFF